A single sample is the source of the 22 T cell receptor beta chains below, sequenced in a study of vaccination and CD4 T cells after COVID-19. Antigens of these TCRs are unknown. The Oncomine TCR Beta short-read assay was applied to DNA of cultured CD4+ T cells. In this case, cultured CD4+ T cells provided the extracted genomic DNA. TCRdb called the PCR reads again in MiXCR, with one record for every CDR3 protein. Of 9,500 to 13,000 distinct CDR3 sequences detected, about 30% appear once; the ten largest clones hold 10% to 15%. Treatment indicated: approximately 9-day PBMC culture with coronavirus spike peptide pools or control peptides (ViraFEST assay). Ahead of the COVID-19 pandemic (2011-2018), the CD4+ T cells of the unexposed donor were collected. Source material: CD4+ T cells from blood, cultured in vitro. The receptors shown here come from a human donor in good health.

The table lists this clonotype with a few counts. This chain links TRBV27 with TRBJ2-1; possibly TRBD1 for D (5 bases). The CDR3 spans 13 residues. Trimming stripped 6 bases from V and 9 bases from J, with 15 bases between. CDR1 MNHEY and CDR2 SMNVEV come from the germline V gene (reference sequence). CDR3 DNA: TGTGCCAGCAGCCCCCGGCAGGGCGGTGAGCAGTTCTTC. It yields the protein CASSPRQGGEQFF.

The chain is built from TRBV7-3 and TRBJ2-2; D gene ambiguous. The CDR3 totals 12 residues. Germline CDR1 is SGHTA and CDR2 is FQGTGA. V gave up 5 bases and J gave up 4 bases, with 5 bases separating them. The CDR3 loop reads CASSPSTGELFF. CDR3 sequence (DNA): TGTGCCAGCAGCCCTTCCACCGGGGAGCTGTTTTTT.

The genes are TRBV20-1 and TRBJ2-1; D unresolved. The CDR3 length is 14 residues. Germline loops: CDR1 DFQATT, CDR2 SNEGSKA (reference sequence). Trimming removed 1 base from V and 5 bases from J, with 12 bases in between. The CDR3 is CSARVYRPHNEQFF. The CDR3 coding sequence is TGCAGTGCTAGAGTGTACCGTCCCCACAATGAGCAGTTCTTC.

This clonotype appeared a few times. The genes are TRBV7-9 and TRBJ2-2; D unresolved. The CDR3 spans 12 residues. Germline V gene sequence: CDR1 SEHNR, CDR2 FQNEAQ (reference sequence). V lost 3 bases to trimming and J lost 4 bases, with 3 bases between them. The CDR3 DNA is TGTGCCAGCAGCTTGGTCACCGGGGAGCTGTTTTTT. Translated, it gives CASSLVTGELFF.

The V and J genes are TRBV28 and TRBJ1-1; tentative D call: TRBD1 (6 bases). The CDR3 extends over 13 amino acids. Germline CDR1 MDHEN, CDR2 SYDVKM. V lost 7 bases and J lost 1, with 10 bases in between. CDR3 sequence (DNA): TGTGCCAGCACCAGGGGACAGAACACTGAAGCTTTCTTT. Amino acid sequence: CASTRGQNTEAFF.

The rearrangement links TRBV12-3 or TRBV12-4 to TRBJ2-7, with 8 bases lining up with TRBD1. This CDR3 comprises 14 residues. V lost 3 bases to trimming and J lost 1 base; unmatched junction nucleotides: 2. The CDR3 nucleotides are TGTGCCAGCAGTTTGACAGGGGAATCCTACGAGCAGTACTTC. Its translation is CASSLTGESYEQYF.

Judged by abundance, this clonotype is medium-sized. This chain connects TRBV15 to TRBJ1-5, with 9 bases aligning to TRBD1. V shed 5 bases and J 0 bases; nucleotides not matched to a gene: 5. The CDR3 is 16 residues long. Germline assignment: CDR1 LNHNV and CDR2 YYDKDF (reference sequence). The CDR3 DNA is TGTGCCACCAGCGTTCCGGGACAGGGTAGCAATCAGCCCCAGCATTTT. It encodes CATSVPGQGSNQPQHF.

This chain connects TRBV20-1 to TRBJ2-7; 8 positions agree with TRBD2. Germline assignment: CDR1 DFQATT and CDR2 SNEGSKA (reference sequence). CDR3 length equals 15 residues. J lost 6 bases, V lost 0 bases, and 10 bases had no gene match. The CDR3 DNA follows: TGCAGTGCTAGAGATCTAGGGACTAGTGTCGGCGAGCAGTACTTC. Translating it yields CSARDLGTSVGEQYF.

This clonotype is classed as medium-sized (0.01 to 0.1%). The chain is built from TRBV6-1 and TRBJ1-5; TRBD1 matches 7 bases. CDR3 size: 16 residues. J lost 6 bases, V lost 1 base, and 9 bases had no gene match. In germline, CDR1 is MNHNS, CDR2 SASEGT. The CDR3 coding sequence is TGTGCCAGCAGTGAAGGTCGACAGGGTCGGGGTCAGCCCCAGCATTTT. Its translation: CASSEGRQGRGQPQHF.

The chain recombines TRBV19 with TRBJ2-7, with TRBD2 matching 9 bases. The CDR3 runs 18 residues. Germline V gene data show CDR1 as LNHDA and CDR2 as SQIVND (reference sequence). With 3 bases clipped from V and 2 bases from J, the junction kept 14 bases outside the gene matches. This CDR3 is CASSMVREGLGRTYEQYF. The CDR3 nucleotides are TGTGCCAGTAGTATGGTGCGGGAGGGCCTTGGAAGGACCTACGAGCAGTACTTC.

The gene calls are TRBV7-3 and TRBJ2-5; perhaps TRBD2 as D (6 bases). This CDR3 contains 13 residues. Trimming pared 4 bases from V and 2 bases from J, leaving 8 bases between. Looked up from germline, CDR1 is SGHTA and CDR2 is FQGTGA. CDR3 in DNA: TGTGCCAGCAGCTCGGGGGAGCAAGAGACCCAGTACTTC. It encodes CASSSGEQETQYF.

This clonotype is termed medium-sized. The rearrangement links TRBV20-1 to TRBJ1-6; TRBD1 is a possible D gene (5 bases). V was cut by 6 bases and J by 8 bases, with 8 bases left in between. Germline CDR1 reads DFQATT; CDR2 reads SNEGSKA (reference sequence). The length of the CDR3 is 11 residues. The CDR3 DNA sequence: TGCAGTGCGGGGGAGGATTCACCCCTCCACTTT. It specifies CSAGEDSPLHF.

The chain recombines TRBV6-1 with TRBJ1-4; D unresolved. Trimming shortened V by 6 bases and J by 8 bases, and 16 bases separated the two germline ends. Germline CDR1 reads MNHNS; CDR2 reads SASEGT. CDR3 length: 14 residues. The CDR3 reads CASSQTQIGEKLFF. The CDR3 coding sequence is TGTGCCAGCAGCCAAACACAAATCGGGGAAAAACTGTTTTTT.

In this sample, this clonotype turned up a few times. V usage is TRBV20-1 and J usage is TRBJ2-5; D is perhaps TRBD1 (6 bases). The CDR3 spans 13 residues. V lost 1 base and J lost 4, with 10 bases in between. The germline gives CDR1 DFQATT, CDR2 SNEGSKA (reference sequence). CDR3 region: CSARATGRETQYF. The CDR3 coding sequence is TGCAGTGCTAGAGCGACAGGTAGAGAGACCCAGTACTTC.

This chain connects TRBV12-3 or TRBV12-4 to TRBJ1-2; D is possibly TRBD1 (5 bases). Between the trimmed V and J ends, which lost 5 bases and 5 bases, there was a span of 12 bases. The CDR3 runs to 13 residues. The DNA for the CDR3 is TGTGCCAGCAGTCCCGACGGGGGTTATGGCTACACCTTC. Its translation: CASSPDGGYGYTF.

This clonotype has more than one count but fewer than ten. The chain uses TRBV11-3 and TRBJ2-2; 9 bases agree with TRBD1. CDR3 length: 17 amino acids. With 1 base clipped from V and 4 bases from J, the junction kept 7 bases outside the gene matches. Per the germline V gene, CDR1 is SGHNT and CDR2 is YENEEA. The CDR3 DNA reads as TGTGCCAGCAGCTTAGGAGGACGACAGGGGGTCACCGGGGAGCTGTTTTTT. It encodes CASSLGGRQGVTGELFF.

V gene TRBV30 combines with J gene TRBJ2-7; D is uncertain. The CDR3 has 12 amino acids. Germline assignment: CDR1 GTSNPN and CDR2 SVGIG (reference sequence). V lost 0 bases, J lost 5 bases, and 8 bases lay in between. The CDR3 reads CAWSVLGHEQYF. The CDR3 nucleotides are TGTGCCTGGAGTGTACTGGGTCACGAGCAGTACTTC.

The rearrangement links TRBV6-1 to TRBJ2-7; 10 bases map to TRBD2. The CDR3 extends over 13 amino acids. CDR1 and CDR2 from the germline V gene are MNHNS and SASEGT. V lost 6 bases to trimming and J lost 5 bases; unmatched junction nucleotides: 4. The CDR3 bases are TGTGCCAGCAGCCCTAGCGGGAGCAACGAGCAGTACTTC. Its protein product is CASSPSGSNEQYF.

The rearrangement joins TRBV28 to TRBJ2-7, with 8 bases identical to TRBD2. Germline-derived CDR1 and CDR2 are MDHEN and SYDVKM. This CDR3 region has 15 residues. The ends lost 4 bases at V and 3 bases at J; junction bases unmatched: 8. CDR3 nucleotide sequence: TGTGCCAGCAGTTCCCGACTAGCGAGTCACTACGAGCAGTACTTC. It encodes CASSSRLASHYEQYF.

The V and J genes are TRBV27 and TRBJ2-7; D possibly corresponds to TRBD1 (5 bases). CDR1 is MNHEY and CDR2 is SMNVEV in the germline V gene (reference sequence). The CDR3 extends over 15 amino acids. Trimming removed 3 bases from V and 4 bases from J, with 16 bases in between. In DNA, the CDR3 is TGTGCCAGCAGTTTTGGGGCCGCTGATTATTACGAGCAGTACTTC. It encodes CASSFGAADYYEQYF.

The CDR3 DNA sequence: TGTGCCACCAGTGATTTACCCGGGCCAGAGACCCAGTACTTC. Amino acids: CATSDLPGPETQYF. This chain links TRBV24-1 with TRBJ2-5; D remains ambiguous. The CDR3 is 14 amino acids. Germline V lookup: CDR1 KGHDR, CDR2 SFDVKD. Trimming took off 1 base at V and 4 bases at J, with 9 bases between the two ends.

This clonotype was counted a few times. The chain joins TRBV20-1 to TRBJ2-2; 10 nucleotides agree with TRBD2. V gave up 5 bases and J gave up 8 bases; unmatched junction bases: 11. CDR1 and CDR2 from the germline V gene are DFQATT and SNEGSKA (reference sequence). The CDR3 has 15 residues. The CDR3 DNA reads TGCAGTGCTCCTATCAGCGGGAGGGCCAGGGGGGAGCTGTTTTTT. Translation gives CSAPISGRARGELFF.